This T cell receptor (beta chain) was identified in a study of T cells in Graves' hyperthyroidism and ophthalmopathy. Study-level results: Among clonotypes expanded in thyroid above 0.001, most were also found in blood. Ophthalmopathy cases were set apart from stable hyperthyroidism by a 13 V-J model.

Absence of ophthalmopathy progression within 18 months defined stable Graves' hyperthyroidism. Any patient presenting with uncontrolled infection, other autoimmune disease, pregnancy or lactation was left out. The investigators amplified TCR beta CDR3 regions from RNA transcripts. The study used the HTBI primer set for a first-round RT-PCR of the TCR CDR3. TCRdb re-derived calls from the multiplex PCR reads in MiXCR, one entry per CDR3 protein. The sample has over 500,000 distinct CDR3 sequences; 12% to 15% are singletons. CDR1 MDHEN and CDR2 SYDVKM come from the germline V gene. Ends included, the CDR3 has 18 residues. The sample holds many counts of this clonotype. Its antigen remains unknown. The DNA is left out, because the CDR3 cannot be placed on it with certainty; the CDR3 is given as TCRdb lists it.

Sequenced: blood. The chain recombines TRBV28 with TRBJ1-5; the table names TRBD1, a call not compared with the DNA. The TCR comes from a woman aged 40 to 50 with Graves' hyperthyroidism. The CDR3 sequence: CASSSSGQGAWSNQPQHF.